The clone carrying this T cell receptor beta chain was observed once. Under the authors' procedure: Estimation of nucleated cell counts was performed using reference gene primer amplification. Sequencing used immunoSEQ multiplex PCR; TCRdb keeps in-frame clones, though not all of them. From that table come the V and J calls and clone size; the DNA was used to work out D and trimming. The repertoire holds fewer than 250,000 clones, with more than 85% as singletons. Seattle participants joined during active infection and were tracked over time. The data were taken from a study of blood T cell repertoires in COVID-19. As for the study in general: Italy, Spain and the United States were the sources of the convalescent and acute COVID-19 samples.

CDR1 SGHRS and CDR2 YFSETQ come from the germline V gene. The CDR3 sequence is 18 residues long. V trimming: 0 bases; J trimming: 3 bases; junction bases outside the gene matches: 12. This chain joins TRBV5-1 and TRBJ2-7; TRBD2 agrees at 10 bases. The receptor comes from a man aged 60 to 69 with COVID-19, enrolled during active disease. Source material: peripheral blood. CDR3 region: CASSLGPGTSDIVYEQYF. Here the CDR3 DNA reads TGCGCCAGCAGCTTGGGTCCCGGGACTAGCGACATTGTCTACGAGCAGTACTTC. Based on the CDR3 plus reference TRBV5-1 and TRBJ2-7, the full variable domain is KAGVTQTPRYLIKTRGQQVTLSCSPISGHRSVSWYQQTPGQGLQFLFEYFSETQRNKGNFPGRFSGRQFSNSRSEMNVSTLELGDSALYLCASSLGPGTSDIVYEQYFGPGTRLTVT.